A selection of T cell receptor beta chains follows, all from one sample in a study of blood T cell repertoires in COVID-19. Method: immunoSEQ multiplex PCR; TCRdb's copy keeps in-frame clones and lacks some. Altogether about 150,000 clones are present, over 85% being singletons, with the ten largest covering around 1.6%. The specimen sequenced was peripheral blood. Receptors originate from a human donor in a cohort sampled during active COVID-19. Both conserved end residues are part of each CDR3. D genes are given only for firm matches. The size of a clone is reported for some rows only, either as once, few or many, or as a class for expanded clones.

V gene,D gene,J gene,clone size,CDR3 protein,CDR3 DNA
TRBV9,NA,TRBJ1-1,NA,CASSVGAGENTEAFF,TGTGCCAGCAGCGTAGGAGCGGGGGAGAACACTGAAGCTTTCTTT
TRBV5-1,NA,TRBJ2-7,NA,CASSPTGGSYEQYF,TGCGCCAGCAGCCCGACAGGCGGTTCCTACGAGCAGTACTTC
TRBV11-1,NA,TRBJ1-2,NA,CASSFTGVPYGYTF,TGTGCCAGCAGCTTCACCGGGGTGCCCTATGGCTACACCTTC
TRBV15,NA,TRBJ1-5,NA,CATSGHRDQPQHF,TGTGCCACCAGCGGACACAGGGATCAGCCCCAGCATTTT
TRBV7-2,TRBD2,TRBJ2-2,NA,CASSLLAGGLGTGELFF,TGTGCCAGCAGCTTGCTAGCGGGGGGGCTAGGCACCGGGGAGCTGTTTTTT
TRBV3-1/TRBV3-2,TRBD2,TRBJ2-6,NA,CASQGLAGFNSGANVLTF,TGTGCCAGCCAGGGACTAGCGGGGTTCAACTCTGGGGCCAACGTCCTGACTTTC
TRBV11-3,TRBD2,TRBJ2-1,NA,CASSSGGGSGGAYNEQFF,TGTGCCAGCAGCTCCGGAGGGGGTAGCGGGGGGGCCTACAATGAGCAGTTCTTC
TRBV2,NA,TRBJ2-1,NA,CASSVSVEQFF,TGTGCCAGCAGTGTCAGCGTGGAGCAGTTCTTC
TRBV18,NA,TRBJ1-1,medium-sized,CASSPRDTEAFF,TGTGCCAGCTCACCCCGGGACACTGAAGCTTTCTTT
TRBV6-6,NA,TRBJ1-1,NA,CASSYDRGTEAFF,TGTGCCAGCAGTTACGATAGGGGCACTGAAGCTTTCTTT
TRBV5-6,TRBD1,TRBJ1-1,NA,CASSLAGRGHTEAFF,TGTGCCAGCAGCTTGGCCGGCAGGGGGCACACTGAAGCTTTCTTT
TRBV3-1/TRBV3-2,NA,TRBJ1-2,NA,CASSQVTGRYGYTF,TGTGCCAGCAGCCAAGTAACAGGCCGCTATGGCTACACCTTC